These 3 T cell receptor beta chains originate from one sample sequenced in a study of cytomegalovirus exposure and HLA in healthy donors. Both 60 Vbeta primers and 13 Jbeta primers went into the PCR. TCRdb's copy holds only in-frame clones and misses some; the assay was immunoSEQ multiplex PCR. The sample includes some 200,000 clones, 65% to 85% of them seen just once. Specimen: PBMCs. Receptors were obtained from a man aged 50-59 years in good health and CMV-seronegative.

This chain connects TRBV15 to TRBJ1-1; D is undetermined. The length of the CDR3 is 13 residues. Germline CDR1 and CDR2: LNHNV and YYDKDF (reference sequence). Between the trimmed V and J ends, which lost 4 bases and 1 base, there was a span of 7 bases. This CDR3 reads CATSINRNTEAFF. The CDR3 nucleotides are TGTGCCACCAGCATCAACAGGAACACTGAAGCTTTCTTT.

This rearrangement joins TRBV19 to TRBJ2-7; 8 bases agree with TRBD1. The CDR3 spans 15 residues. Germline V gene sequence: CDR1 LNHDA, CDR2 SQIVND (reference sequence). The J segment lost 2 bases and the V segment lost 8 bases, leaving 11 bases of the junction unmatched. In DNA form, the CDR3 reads TGTGCCAGTTTGGGTCCCGGGACAGGTCCCTACGAGCAGTACTTC. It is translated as CASLGPGTGPYEQYF.

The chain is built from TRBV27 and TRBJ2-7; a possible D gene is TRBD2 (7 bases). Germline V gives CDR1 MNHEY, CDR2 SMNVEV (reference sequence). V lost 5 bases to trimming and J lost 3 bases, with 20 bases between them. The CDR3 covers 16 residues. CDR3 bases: TGTGCCAGCAGTGTCCGGGGGGCGCCAGGAAACTACGAGCAGTACTTC. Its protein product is CASSVRGAPGNYEQYF.